This T cell receptor (beta chain) stems from a study of shared clonotypes between healthy human individuals (dated by TCRdb to between 2020 and 2021). Study-level background: Three men and two women, aged 18 to 49 years, made up the cohort. For each donor, three plates each were used for CD4 naive and CD4 memory, two plates were used for CD8 naive, and one plate was used for CD8 memory. To estimate repertoire size and how much clonotype sharing occurs between individuals, the study deeply sequenced the blood TCR repertoires of roughly 5 healthy adults. To increase sequencing depth and limit assay-specific biases, different laboratories used diverse techniques to prepare libraries and sequence TCR repertoires. Leukapheresis yielded between about 0.85 and 9.5 billion PBMCs per donor.

Using the deep immunoSEQ assay, multiplex PCR amplified TCR CDR3 regions from genomic DNA. Genomic DNA extracted from each cell subset was distributed evenly over all wells of several immunoSEQ 96-well plates, and each plate served as one replicate. For sorted subsets, approximately 210 ng of genomic DNA, equivalent to 30,000 or so T cell genomes, went into each replicate PCR. The purified libraries were quantified using a Qubit 3.0 fluorometer, sized with a Bioanalyzer 2100, and then quantified again using the KAPA Library Quantification kit. Every immunoSEQ 96-well plate was sequenced on a separate single-read 150-cycle Illumina NextSeq 550 flow cell. In the source study's methods: Because the immunoSEQ output held only junctional sequences and lacked quality scores, the filtering could not match the filtering applied to full-length reads. To assign V/J genes and CDR3, sequences were annotated using PyIR, a Python wrapper for IgBLAST v1.9, with IMGT germline references. Any read was removed if the V/J assignment was weak (E-value above 1e-6), the CDR3 was missing, or the read contained stop codons, out-of-frame junctions, or ambiguous translated residues. V3J clonotypes were defined as sequences sharing the same inferred V gene, J gene, and CDR3 amino acid sequence. Percentage overlap between repertoires was calculated by dividing the number of shared unique clonotypes by the size of the smaller repertoire. Three approaches were used to assess repertoire richness: RTK rarefaction, the Chao1 estimator, and Recon v2.1 estimates of unobserved clonotypes. Generation probabilities for all TCRbeta clonotypes obtained by the gDNA method from several donors were computed using OLGA. TCRdb took over this immuneACCESS table, retaining in-frame rearrangements with V and J assigned. Such tables are incomplete; in checked studies, under half of the missing clones stem from an unresolved V gene, and the remainder is unexplained. The V and J calls and the clone size are those of that table, but D and trimming were determined from the DNA. The sample includes more than 600,000 clones, with about 90% observed a single time. The ten largest make up about 24% of the sample.

CD8 naive samples consisted of CD45RO-negative cells that were positively selected for CCR7, yielding a CD45RA+CCR7+ population without TemRA cells. The donors were healthy, HIV-negative adults who had no recently reported acute infections or vaccinations. All donors were Caucasian adults living in Nashville, Tennessee, USA. After blood collection by leukapheresis, PBMCs were isolated using Ficoll-Histopaque density gradient centrifugation and then cryopreserved in the vapor phase of liquid nitrogen. Purity and quantity of every magnetically sorted T cell population were checked by analytical flow cytometry. From each sorted fraction, genomic DNA was isolated and quantified by UV absorbance on a Nanodrop 2000c. The investigation overall reported the following: Pairwise subsampling led to the expectation that sequencing depth would affect the degree of clonotype sharing among donors. Estimated clonotype richness was generally larger for naive than for memory subsets. The genetic and exposure-history diversity represented was limited by the small number of donors. Rarefaction of sorted-subset datasets indicated incomplete sequencing despite the large sequencing depth. Compared with non-shared clonotypes, clonotypes shared by all four sorted-subset donors had higher generation probabilities. Sampling was restricted to blood, and TCR repertoires in tissue are likely to differ from TCR repertoires in blood. Approximately 4.8% of naive CD4, approximately 3.7% of naive CD8, approximately 2% of memory CD4, and about 0.4% of memory CD8 clonotypes were shared across several donors.

Of note for this clone: Its antigen has not been determined. Per-base quality was not reported, and no clone a single base away is much larger than it.

Reading the germline V gene (reference sequence) gives CDR1 SEHNR and CDR2 FQNEAQ. The CDR3 has 16 amino acids, counting the end cysteine and phenylalanine. Only the CDR3 DNA is retained, 48 bases long and in frame from the first base. Trimming removed 0 bases from V and 3 bases from J; the gene matches leave 5 bases unexplained. The receptor was isolated from a man aged 25-45 years in good health. Sequencing used naive CD8+ T cells sorted from blood. The cell subset or site label corresponds to: CD45RA+CCR7+. The sequence is built from TRBV7-9 and TRBJ2-7; 10 central nucleotides agree with TRBD2. The CDR3 reads CASSLASSGSFYEQYF. The DNA is as follows: TGTGCCAGCAGCTTAGCATCTAGCGGGAGCTTCTACGAGCAGTACTTC. Here the CDR3 is joined to the reference TRBV7-9 and TRBJ2-7 genes, and the full variable domain is: DTGVSQNPRHKITKRGQNVTFRCDPISEHNRLYWYRQTLGQGPEFLTYFQNEAQLEKSRLLSDRFSAERPKGSFSTLEIQRTEQGDSAMYLCASSLASSGSFYEQYFGPGTRLTVT.